Listed here are 15 T cell receptor beta chains from one sample, sequenced in a study of T-cell memory formation after mild COVID-19. A single record per CDR3 protein comes from TCRdb applying MiXCR to the 5' RACE reads. The sample has about 350,000 distinct CDR3 sequences; around a fifth are singletons. The sample taken for sequencing was PBMCs or a T cell subset sorted from them (not recorded which). Receptors were obtained from a man aged 18 to 30 who had mild COVID-19 (a few samples of this study predate the infection). Cell type and time point are not known.

The chain has TRBV4-2 and TRBJ2-7; 9 nucleotides align to TRBD2. The CDR3 runs 16 residues. The germline V gene encodes CDR1 LGHNA and CDR2 YNFKEQ. The V and J ends lost 4 bases and 0 bases, in that order; junction bases with no gene match: 7. The CDR3 sequence: CASSRLTSGSSYEQYF. The CDR3 DNA follows: TGTGCCAGCAGCCGCTTGACTAGCGGCAGCTCCTACGAGCAGTACTTC.

V and J are TRBV7-9 and TRBJ1-2, with no clear D. Germline CDR1 SEHNR, CDR2 FQNEAQ (reference sequence). This CDR3 contains 15 residues. V was cut by 4 bases and J by 0 bases, with 12 bases left in between. CDR3 residues: CASSYDGLSNYGYTF. CDR3 in DNA: TGTGCCAGCAGCTACGACGGACTATCTAACTATGGCTACACCTTC.

The chain recombines TRBV20-1 with TRBJ1-1; D remains unclear. Germline assignment: CDR1 DFQATT and CDR2 SNEGSKA (reference sequence). CDR3 size: 13 residues. The CDR3 bases are TGCAGGGGTCTTAAAAGCATGAACACTGAAGCTTTCTTT. The encoded protein is CRGLKSMNTEAFF.

This rearrangement joins TRBV6-5 to TRBJ1-5, with no clear D. The CDR3 contains 13 residues. CDR1 is MNHEY, CDR2 SVGAGI, per germline. Trimming stripped 0 bases from V and 6 bases from J, with 6 bases between. The CDR3 coding sequence is TGTGCCAGCAGTTACTCTATCGGTCAGCCCCAGCATTTT. It encodes CASSYSIGQPQHF.

The chain couples TRBV5-1 to TRBJ2-2; D remains ambiguous. The CDR3 covers 14 residues. From germline, CDR1 is SGHRS and CDR2 YFSETQ. Trimming cost V 0 bases and J 6 bases, with 9 bases left between them. The chain's CDR3 is CASSLESPAGELFF. CDR3 nucleotide sequence: TGCGCCAGCAGCTTGGAGTCCCCGGCCGGGGAGCTGTTTTTT. The full variable domain, completed using reference TRBV5-1 and TRBJ2-2, is KAGVTQTPRYLIKTRGQQVTLSCSPISGHRSVSWYQQTPGQGLQFLFEYFSETQRNKGNFPGRFSGRQFSNSRSEMNVSTLELGDSALYLCASSLESPAGELFFGEGSRLTVL.

The V gene is TRBV7-2, the J gene TRBJ2-1; 7 nucleotides agree with TRBD2. Unmatched junction bases numbered 12, after V lost 6 bases and J lost 4 bases. Looked up from germline, CDR1 is SGHTA and CDR2 is FQGNSA. The CDR3 is made up of 16 amino acids. CDR3 sequence (DNA): TGTGCCAGCAGGCCCTCTCACGGGGGGAGGTACAATGAGCAGTTCTTC. Encoded protein: CASRPSHGGRYNEQFF.

The chain uses TRBV7-2 and TRBJ2-7; D is perhaps TRBD2 (6 bases). Germline lookup yields CDR1 SGHTA and CDR2 FQGNSA. The germline V and J ends were trimmed by 3 bases and 3 bases, with 12 bases remaining between them. This CDR3 comprises 14 residues. CDR3 sequence (DNA): TGTGCCAGCAGCTTTGGGACTGCTGGCTACGAGCAGTACGTC. Its protein product is CASSFGTAGYEQYV.

The rearrangement links TRBV6-1 to TRBJ2-1, with 8 nucleotides matching TRBD1. This CDR3 has 14 amino acids. Per germline, CDR1 MNHNS and CDR2 SASEGT. V trimming: 6 bases; J trimming: 4 bases; junction bases outside the gene matches: 5. The CDR3 bases are TGTGCCAGCAGACGCCGGGACAGGTACAATGAGCAGTTCTTC. Translated: CASRRRDRYNEQFF.

This clonotype was observed many times. The CDR3 nucleotides read TGTGCCAGTAGTATTATCTCTAAAGAGACCCAGTACTTC. Protein: CASSIISKETQYF. The V gene is TRBV19, the J gene TRBJ2-5, with D unclear. Per the germline V gene, CDR1 is LNHDA and CDR2 is SQIVND (reference sequence). The CDR3 is made up of 13 amino acids. V dropped 3 bases and J dropped 3 bases, with 8 bases sitting between them.

V is TRBV27 and J is TRBJ1-4; D ambiguous. CDR1 MNHEY and CDR2 SMNVEV come from the germline V gene (reference sequence). The CDR3 contains 14 residues. Trimming shortened V by 4 bases and J by 5 bases, and 11 bases separated the two germline ends. In DNA form, the CDR3 reads TGTGCCAGCAGTTCGGGAGTTGAGAATGAAAAACTGTTTTTT. It translates to CASSSGVENEKLFF.

This clonotype was detected a few times. The gene calls are TRBV5-5 and TRBJ1-2; D is possibly TRBD1 (6 bases). Germline CDR1 is SGHKS and CDR2 is YYEKEE (reference sequence). V was pared by 6 bases and J by 1 base, with 13 bases between. This CDR3 spans 14 amino acids. The CDR3 coding sequence is TGTGCCAGCACAGCCAGAGGGGGTAACTATGGCTACACCTTC. As protein: CASTARGGNYGYTF.

The chain couples TRBV9 to TRBJ2-3; 8 bases fit TRBD2. The germline CDR1 and CDR2 sequences are SGDLS and YYNGEE. This CDR3 region has 16 residues. J gave up 1 base and V 0 bases, and 4 bases lay outside the gene matches. CDR3 sequence (DNA): TGTGCCAGCAGCGTAGGGGGTAGCGGGGGCACAGATACGCAGTATTTT. Protein product: CASSVGGSGGTDTQYF.

This clonotype was counted between two and nine times. The chain couples TRBV20-1 to TRBJ1-3; D unresolved. The CDR3 contains 14 residues. Per germline, CDR1 DFQATT and CDR2 SNEGSKA (reference sequence). V shed 4 bases and J shed 0 bases, with 10 bases lying between them. The CDR3 DNA reads TGCAGTGCTACCGGCCTGAGCTCTGGAAACACCATATATTTT. This codes for CSATGLSSGNTIYF.

This chain joins TRBV4-1 and TRBJ2-1; D is uncertain. There are 13 residues in the CDR3. V gave up 3 bases and J gave up 4 bases, with 7 bases separating them. Germline V gene lookup returns CDR1 MGHRA and CDR2 YSYEKL. The CDR3 protein is CASSHYSYNEQFF. CDR3 nucleotides: TGCGCCAGCAGCCATTACTCGTACAATGAGCAGTTCTTC.

The chain links TRBV7-2 to TRBJ2-5; TRBD1 matches at 7 bases. Looked up from germline, CDR1 is SGHTA and CDR2 is FQGNSA. The CDR3 is 16 amino acids. V shed 5 bases and J 4 bases; nucleotides not matched to a gene: 13. The CDR3 nucleotides are TGTGCCAGCAGCCAAGACGACAGGGTCTTCGTAGAGACCCAGTACTTC. Residues: CASSQDDRVFVETQYF.